This paragraph reports one T cell receptor beta chain. These data originate in a study of sequential checkpoint blockade in melanoma. Whole-study context: Arm A got nivolumab then ipilimumab; arm B the reverse, 1:1. Both treatment sequences were followed by maintenance nivolumab.

Data came from immunoSEQ multiplex PCR; TCRdb stores just in-frame clones and leaves some out. Found here are under 20,000 clones, 74% of them singletons; the top ten hold roughly 33%. Treatment here: randomized to nivolumab then ipilimumab (arm A) or the reverse (arm B). Patients had received no earlier DNA-damaging chemotherapy. The CDR3 runs to 14 residues. Trimming left V 0 bases short and J 5 bases short, with 11 bases between. Per the germline V gene, CDR1 is GTSNPN and CDR2 is SVGIG (reference sequence). The material sequenced was CD8+ T cells sorted from blood (inferred from file names), taken from a patient given nivolumab and ipilimumab in sequence. The sequence was obtained from a human donor with melanoma. V is TRBV30 and J is TRBJ2-1; D is possibly TRBD1 (5 bases). CDR3 DNA sequence: TGTGCCTGGAGTGTAGGGGCAGGGAACAATGAGCAGTTCTTC. Protein sequence: CAWSVGAGNNEQFF.